Included here is one T cell receptor beta chain sequence, with context. Antigen: not known. Deletions cut 0 bases from V and 7 bases from J, with 16 bases between. There are 16 residues in the CDR3. CDR1 and CDR2 from the germline V gene are MGHRA and YSYEKL. The data stem from a study of OX40 agonist ivuxolimab in advanced cancers. Overall study findings and caveats: Clonal expansion from baseline to week 6 occurred in both CD4+ and CD8+ T cells.

Using immunoSEQ multiplex PCR, the repertoire was profiled, and TCRdb retains in-frame clones only, with some absent. The data show roughly 90,000 clones, around 90% seen once. The study sampled blood at baseline, cycle 4 day 1, and cycle 7 day 1. The sequence derives from an adult with an advanced solid tumor such as melanoma, head and neck, liver or kidney cancer. This chain connects TRBV4-1 to TRBJ2-1; perhaps TRBD2 as D (5 bases). The sample was CD4+ or CD8+ T cells sorted from blood, taken in a trial of the OX40 agonist ivuxolimab. CDR3 sequence (DNA): TGCGCCAGCAGCCAAGAGGGCCGGAGGTATAGTAATGAGCAGTTCTTC. Its translation is CASSQEGRRYSNEQFF.